One sample yielded the 14 T cell receptor beta chains listed below, sequenced in a study of human thymus T cells. Libraries were prepared by immunoSEQ multiplex PCR; TCRdb keeps only in-frame clonotypes and omits some of them. The sample records roughly 54,000 clones, approximately 95% being singletons. Sequencing was done on a sample of blood. Receptor source: a boy younger than two with a congenital heart defect but otherwise immunologically healthy.

The rearrangement uses TRBV11-3 and TRBJ2-5; 8 nucleotides align to TRBD2. CDR3 size: 14 residues. V shed 3 bases, J shed 5 bases, and the junction held 5 bases outside the gene matches. CDR1 and CDR2 (germline): SGHNT, YENEEA. The CDR3 DNA reads TGTGCCAGCAGCTTGGGACTAGGAGGGGAGACCCAGTACTTC. Protein product: CASSLGLGGETQYF.

This chain joins TRBV30 and TRBJ2-7; D possibly uses TRBD1 or TRBD2 (5 bases each). The ends were cut back, 0 bases at V and 5 bases at J, with 20 bases in the middle. This CDR3 region has 16 residues. In germline, CDR1 is GTSNPN, CDR2 SVGIG (reference sequence). The CDR3 nucleotides read TGTGCCTGGAGTGTACCGTACAGTGGTAGAGGGGACGAGCAGTACTTC. The encoded protein is CAWSVPYSGRGDEQYF.

This clone was picked up one time. The chain combines TRBV5-1 with TRBJ2-7; 11 bases fit TRBD2. The germline V gene encodes CDR1 SGHRS and CDR2 YFSETQ. V gave up 0 bases and J gave up 0 bases; unmatched junction bases: 2. CDR3 length: 16 residues. CDR3 amino acids: CASSLGLAGYSYEQYF. The DNA of the CDR3 is TGCGCCAGCAGCTTGGGACTAGCGGGGTACTCCTACGAGCAGTACTTC. Supplemented by reference TRBV5-1 and TRBJ2-7, the full variable domain reads KAGVTQTPRYLIKTRGQQVTLSCSPISGHRSVSWYQQTPGQGLQFLFEYFSETQRNKGNFPGRFSGRQFSNSRSEMNVSTLELGDSALYLCASSLGLAGYSYEQYFGPGTRLTVT.

The chain joins TRBV28 to TRBJ1-1; no firm D call. Trimming pared 6 bases from V and 1 base from J, leaving 15 bases between. The germline V gene has CDR1 MDHEN and CDR2 SYDVKM. The CDR3 consists of 15 residues. The CDR3 nucleotides are TGTGCCAGCAGCTCCGACTTTAAAAAGAACACTGAAGCTTTCTTT. It yields the protein CASSSDFKKNTEAFF.

The V call is TRBV6-5, the J call TRBJ1-2; D gene ambiguous. CDR1 MNHEY and CDR2 SVGAGI come from the germline V gene. This CDR3 has 10 amino acids. The V and J ends lost 8 bases and 8 bases respectively, with 9 bases between them. CDR3 nucleotides: TGTGCCAGCTATAATGGGGGCTACACCTTC. Translation: CASYNGGYTF.

The chain recombines TRBV28 with TRBJ2-4, with 9 nucleotides matching TRBD1. The germline CDR1 and CDR2 sequences are MDHEN and SYDVKM. Unmatched junction bases numbered 3, after V lost 6 bases and J lost 6 bases. The CDR3 extends over 13 amino acids. The CDR3 coding sequence is TGTGCCAGCAGAAACAGGGGGCGAAACATTCAGTACTTC. It specifies CASRNRGRNIQYF.

The chain combines TRBV9 with TRBJ1-5; 7 positions agree with TRBD1. V dropped 0 bases and J dropped 4; count of bases not matched to a gene: 1. CDR1 is SGDLS, CDR2 YYNGEE, per germline. The CDR3 extends over 14 amino acids. For the CDR3, the DNA is TGTGCCAGCAGCGTAGGGGGACAGAATCAGCCCCAGCATTTT. This codes for CASSVGGQNQPQHF.

CDR3 nucleotide sequence: TGTGCCACCAGCAGAGATACCCGGGCTTCTAGCACAGATACGCAGTATTTT. It codes for CATSRDTRASSTDTQYF. This sequence joins TRBV15 and TRBJ2-3, with D uncertain. CDR3 size: 17 residues. Germline lookup yields CDR1 LNHNV and CDR2 YYDKDF (reference sequence). Trimming removed 0 bases at V and 0 bases at J, with 13 bases between.

This chain links TRBV15 with TRBJ2-1; D is unresolved. Germline values: CDR1 LNHNV, CDR2 YYDKDF (reference sequence). Trimming left V 4 bases short and J 1 base short, with 14 bases between. This CDR3 contains 16 residues. The CDR3 sequence: CATSIIGFSSYNEQFF. In DNA form, the CDR3 reads TGTGCCACCAGCATTATAGGGTTCTCGTCCTACAATGAGCAGTTCTTC.

The gene calls are TRBV7-2 and TRBJ2-5; possible D gene TRBD2, 5 bases. The CDR3 is 14 amino acids. The V end was cut by 2 bases, the J end by 5 bases, with 12 bases between. CDR1 SGHTA and CDR2 FQGNSA come from the germline V gene. The CDR3 nucleotides are TGTGCCAGCAGCTTATATCGGGGTTGGGAGACCCAGTACTTC. It encodes CASSLYRGWETQYF.

This clone has only a few counts. The gene calls are TRBV25-1 and TRBJ1-6; no definite D call. From germline, CDR1 is MGHDK and CDR2 SYGVNS. Deletions cut 7 bases from V and 5 bases from J, with 9 bases between. The CDR3 loop spans 13 amino acids. The CDR3 loop reads CASNGVDNSPLHF. The CDR3 nucleotides read TGTGCCAGCAACGGGGTAGATAATTCACCCCTCCACTTT.

This clone was picked up one time. This chain joins TRBV14 and TRBJ2-5, with D possibly TRBD2 on 7 matching bases. The CDR3 contains 16 residues. V lost 0 bases, J lost 4 bases, and 15 bases lay in between. In germline, CDR1 is SGHDN, CDR2 FVKESK. The CDR3 sequence is CASSQDPLRGGETQYF. The CDR3 coding sequence is TGTGCCAGCAGCCAAGACCCCCTAAGGGGGGGAGAGACCCAGTACTTC.

The count of this clone is one. The rearrangement joins TRBV7-6 to TRBJ2-1, with 9 positions matching TRBD2. Germline assignment: CDR1 SGHVS and CDR2 FNYEAQ. After removal of 1 base from V and 3 bases from J, the junction contained 1 base not matched to a gene. The CDR3 covers 15 residues. The CDR3 region is CASSLVRGGYNEQFF. CDR3 in DNA: TGTGCCAGCAGCTTAGTGCGGGGGGGCTACAATGAGCAGTTCTTC.

Only one count was recorded for this clone. V gene TRBV29-1 combines with J gene TRBJ2-1; a possible D gene is TRBD2 (5 bases). Trimming cost V 5 bases and J 9 bases, with 14 bases left between them. This CDR3 contains 12 residues. Germline V CDR1 and CDR2: SQVTM, ANQGSEA. CDR3 amino acids: CSVPRERGEQFF. The CDR3, as DNA: TGCAGCGTTCCCCGGGAAAGAGGTGAGCAGTTCTTC.